The 15 T cell receptor beta chains given below trace back to one sample, sequenced in a study of cytomegalovirus exposure and HLA in healthy donors. The PCR made use of 60 Vbeta and 13 Jbeta primers. Sequencing was performed with immunoSEQ multiplex PCR; in TCRdb, only in-frame clones are kept and a portion is missing. There are 120,000 or so clones in the sample; about 83% occur only once, and roughly 3.1% lies in the top ten. The sequencing sample was made of PBMCs. Receptor source: a man under 40 in good health and CMV-seronegative.

The chain joins TRBV10-1 to TRBJ1-2; 11 nucleotides line up with TRBD1. Per germline, CDR1 WNHNN and CDR2 SYGVQD (reference sequence). The junction had 3 bases not matched to a gene; V was cut back by 9 bases and J by 6 bases. The CDR3 runs to 12 residues. The CDR3: CARGDRGNGYTF. CDR3 nucleotides: TGCGCCAGGGGGGACAGGGGGAATGGCTACACCTTC.

The chain uses TRBV4-3 and TRBJ1-2, with TRBD1 matching over 7 bases. The length of the CDR3 is 16 residues. In germline, CDR1 is LGHNA, CDR2 YSLEER. Trimming took 0 bases from V and 0 from J; bases not matched to a gene: 4. The DNA for the CDR3 is TGCGCCAGCAGCCAAGAGTCAGGGGGGACTAACTATGGCTACACCTTC. This sequence encodes CASSQESGGTNYGYTF.

This clone came up a few times. CDR3 sequence (DNA): TGTGCCAGCAGCCCCCCGGCGGGTCTGAACACTGAAGCTTTCTTT. It codes for CASSPPAGLNTEAFF. The V and J genes are TRBV9 and TRBJ1-1, with D unresolved. Germline CDR1 and CDR2: SGDLS and YYNGEE. CDR3 length: 15 residues. Between the trimmed V and J ends, which lost 4 bases and 0 bases, there was a span of 13 bases.

This clone has only one observation. V is TRBV6-4 and J is TRBJ1-6; D unresolved. Germline-derived CDR1 and CDR2 are MRHNA and SNTAGT. CDR3 length equals 15 residues. The V end was cut by 5 bases, the J end by 7 bases, with 15 bases between. The CDR3 here is CASSSEGVKNSPLHF. The CDR3, as DNA: TGTGCCAGCAGTTCGGAGGGAGTAAAGAATTCACCCCTCCACTTT.

This chain uses TRBV7-9 with TRBJ1-3; tentatively, D is TRBD1 (6 bases). Per germline, CDR1 SEHNR and CDR2 FQNEAQ (reference sequence). The CDR3 totals 16 residues. V shed 4 bases and J shed 0 bases, with 13 bases lying between them. The CDR3 region has the DNA TGTGCCAGCAGCTGGACAGCTTCAAGCTCTGGAAACACCATATATTTT. Amino acids: CASSWTASSSGNTIYF. Combining the CDR3 with reference TRBV7-9 and TRBJ1-3 gives the whole variable domain DTGVSQNPRHKITKRGQNVTFRCDPISEHNRLYWYRQTLGQGPEFLTYFQNEAQLEKSRLLSDRFSAERPKGSFSTLEIQRTEQGDSAMYLCASSWTASSSGNTIYFGEGSWLTVV.

The chain employs TRBV10-3 and TRBJ2-1; 12 bases line up with TRBD2. J gave up 8 bases and V 6 bases, and 2 bases lay outside the gene matches. The CDR3 is 13 amino acids. Looked up from germline, CDR1 is ENHRY and CDR2 is SYGVKD. As DNA, the CDR3 is TGTGCCATCAGCCTAGCGGGAGGGGATGAGCAGTTCTTC. Its protein product is CAISLAGGDEQFF.

The CDR3 region has the DNA TGTGCCAGCAGCCCCCTGTCTTCCAGGGATCCGGCCTACAATGAGCAGTTCTTC. This translates into CASSPLSSRDPAYNEQFF. J is TRBJ2-1 and V is TRBV7-9, with D tentatively TRBD1 (5 bases). This CDR3 is 18 amino acids long. Germline V gene sequence: CDR1 SEHNR, CDR2 FQNEAQ (reference sequence). The germline V and J ends were trimmed by 5 bases and 2 bases, with 22 bases remaining between them.

This chain connects TRBV27 to TRBJ1-5, with TRBD1 identical over 8 bases. The germline gives CDR1 MNHEY, CDR2 SMNVEV (reference sequence). This CDR3 contains 17 residues. The ends lost 0 bases at V and 0 bases at J; junction bases unmatched: 4. The CDR3 DNA reads as TGTGCCAGCAGTTTATCGACGGGACAGGCTAGCAATCAGCCCCAGCATTTT. Translation gives CASSLSTGQASNQPQHF.

This clone turned up a few times. DNA of the CDR3: TGTGCCAGCAGTTCCGGGGGTCCTGAAGCTTTCTTT. Amino acids: CASSSGGPEAFF. The chain employs TRBV27 and TRBJ1-1; D may be TRBD1 (5 bases). Germline V gives CDR1 MNHEY, CDR2 SMNVEV (reference sequence). The CDR3 is 12 residues long. V lost 4 bases and J 6 bases, leaving 9 bases between the germline ends.

This chain uses TRBV7-2 with TRBJ2-7; TRBD1 aligns across 9 bases. This CDR3 contains 13 residues. V lost 5 bases, J lost 2 bases, and 1 base stayed unmatched. Germline loops: CDR1 SGHTA, CDR2 FQGNSA. CDR3 nucleotide sequence: TGTGCCAGCAGCCGGACAGGGGCCTACGAGCAGTACTTC. It encodes CASSRTGAYEQYF.

This clone was observed once. Other DNA sequences in this specimen translate into the identical CDR3. The CDR3 bases are TGTGCCAGCTCACCATCGGCAGGGGATGGTTACGAGCAGTACTTC. It is translated as CASSPSAGDGYEQYF. V is TRBV18 and J is TRBJ2-7; tentative D call: TRBD1 (6 bases). The CDR3 runs 15 residues. The germline V gene encodes CDR1 KGHSH and CDR2 LQKENI. V was trimmed by 2 bases and J by 4 bases, leaving 15 bases between them.

The chain carries TRBV2 and TRBJ1-1, with 9 positions matching TRBD1. V lost 5 bases to trimming and J lost 3 bases; unmatched junction nucleotides: 4. Per the germline V gene, CDR1 is SNHLY and CDR2 is FYNNEI. This CDR3 is built from 14 residues. CDR3: CASSSWTGDTEAFF. The CDR3 DNA sequence: TGTGCCAGCAGTTCCTGGACAGGGGACACTGAAGCTTTCTTT.

The V and J genes are TRBV4-1 and TRBJ2-2, with D perhaps matching TRBD2 (5 bases). The germline V gene encodes CDR1 MGHRA and CDR2 YSYEKL. Trimming took off 3 bases at V and 4 bases at J, with 6 bases between the two ends. The CDR3 totals 13 residues. This chain's CDR3 is CASSHGITGELFF. For the CDR3, the DNA is TGCGCCAGCAGCCACGGGATCACCGGGGAGCTGTTTTTT.

This clone was seen a few times. The rearrangement links TRBV11-1 to TRBJ2-1; 9 bases map to TRBD2. The CDR3 sequence is 17 residues long. The J segment lost 0 bases and the V segment lost 0 bases, leaving 3 bases of the junction unmatched. Germline assignment: CDR1 SGHAT and CDR2 FQDESV (reference sequence). The CDR3 DNA reads TGTGCCAGCAGCTTAGCGGTGCGGGGGGGCTCCTACAATGAGCAGTTCTTC. Translation: CASSLAVRGGSYNEQFF.

This clone was picked up one time. This chain uses TRBV15 with TRBJ1-3; D is ambiguous. Germline V gives CDR1 LNHNV, CDR2 YYDKDF (reference sequence). The CDR3 covers 15 residues. Trimming cost V 1 base and J 4 bases, with 11 bases left between them. This CDR3 reads CATSRARGGGNTIYF. CDR3 in DNA: TGTGCCACCAGCAGAGCGCGGGGAGGCGGAAACACCATATATTTT.